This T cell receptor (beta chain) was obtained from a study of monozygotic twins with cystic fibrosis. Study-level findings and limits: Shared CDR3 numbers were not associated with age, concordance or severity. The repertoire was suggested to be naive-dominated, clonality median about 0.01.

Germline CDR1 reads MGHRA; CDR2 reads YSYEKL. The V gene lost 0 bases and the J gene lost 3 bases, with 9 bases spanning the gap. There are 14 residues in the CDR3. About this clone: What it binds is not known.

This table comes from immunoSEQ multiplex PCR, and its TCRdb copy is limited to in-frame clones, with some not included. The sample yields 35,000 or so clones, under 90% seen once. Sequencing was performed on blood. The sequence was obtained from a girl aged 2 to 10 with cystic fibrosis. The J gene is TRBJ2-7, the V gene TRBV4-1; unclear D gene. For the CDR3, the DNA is TGCGCCAGCAGCCAAGATAAAGTCGGCTACGAGCAGTACTTC. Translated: CASSQDKVGYEQYF.